This T cell receptor (beta chain) was captured by sequencing in a study of T cell responses to AZD1222 COVID-19 vaccine. The CDR3 totals 14 residues. V lost 0 bases to trimming and J lost 8 bases, with 14 bases between them. Germline CDR1 SGHRS, CDR2 YFSETQ. Profiled with immunoSEQ multiplex PCR; TCRdb holds only in-frame clones, not every one. The data hold around 120,000 clones, with under 85% observed a single time. J is TRBJ1-2 and V is TRBV5-1; D call uncertain. This sequence was found in an adult in good health. The specimen was peripheral blood, collected on day 0 of AZD1222 vaccination. The CDR3 loop reads CASSLESRELGYTF. The CDR3 nucleotides are TGCGCCAGCAGCTTGGAGTCGCGGGAACTAGGCTACACCTTC.